Listed here are 26 T cell receptor beta chains from one sample, sequenced in a study of blood T cell repertoires in COVID-19. Repertoires were generated with immunoSEQ multiplex PCR, while TCRdb's copy carries only in-frame clones and drops some. The sample gives 300,000 to 450,000 clones, about 90% of which show up once; more than 0.9% is in the top ten. The sequenced sample was PBMCs or T cells enriched from blood (not recorded which). These receptors originate from a woman under 40 who had recovered from COVID-19.

V gene TRBV3-1 (or the pseudogene TRBV3-2) combines with J gene TRBJ2-7, with D uncertain. CDR1 and CDR2 from the germline V gene are LGHDT and YNNKEL (reference sequence). Trimming stripped 1 base from V and 0 bases from J, with 7 bases between. The CDR3 extends over 14 amino acids. CDR3 amino acids: CASSQGGFSYEQYF. CDR3 sequence (DNA): TGTGCCAGCAGCCAAGGTGGCTTCTCCTACGAGCAGTACTTC.

This chain connects TRBV2 to TRBJ1-1; TRBD1 aligns across 8 bases. The CDR3 is 15 amino acids. Germline CDR1 SNHLY, CDR2 FYNNEI. V was pared by 4 bases and J by 4 bases, with 8 bases of the junction left unmatched. CDR3: CASSATGGIGTEAFF. The CDR3 DNA reads TGTGCCAGCAGTGCCACAGGGGGAATCGGCACTGAAGCTTTCTTT.

This clone was counted only a few times. The CDR3 is CASSPAEFNTNYGYTF. The CDR3 DNA is TGTGCCAGCAGCCCTGCGGAGTTCAATACTAACTATGGCTACACCTTC. The chain recombines TRBV5-4 with TRBJ1-2; no clear D. V was trimmed by 4 bases and J by 0 bases, leaving 16 bases between them. In germline, CDR1 is SGHNT, CDR2 YYREEE (reference sequence). The CDR3 length is 16 residues.

This clone was found many times. The chain has TRBV30 and TRBJ2-7, with a possible D match to TRBD1 (5 bases). The CDR3 spans 15 residues. V was shortened by 3 bases and J by 2 bases, with 17 bases between the two germline ends. Germline CDR1 GTSNPN, CDR2 SVGIG (reference sequence). The DNA for the CDR3 is TGTGCCTGGAGCCGGGTGGGTGGGGCAGCCTACGAGCAGTACTTC. Translated: CAWSRVGGAAYEQYF.

The chain carries TRBV24-1 and TRBJ2-5; the match to TRBD2 covers 10 bases. The CDR3 is made up of 16 amino acids. Germline V gives CDR1 KGHDR, CDR2 SFDVKD. J was trimmed by 2 bases and V by 3 bases; bases with no gene match: 5. CDR3 residues: CATSDPVAGGQETQYF. In nucleotides, the CDR3 is TGTGCCACCAGTGATCCAGTAGCGGGGGGACAAGAGACCCAGTACTTC.

The chain joins TRBV2 to TRBJ1-3; the D gene is possibly TRBD1 (5 bases). The V gene lost 6 bases and the J gene lost 0 bases, with 9 bases spanning the gap. The CDR3 loop spans 14 amino acids. Germline values: CDR1 SNHLY, CDR2 FYNNEI. The CDR3 sequence: CASSPTDSGNTIYF. The DNA for the CDR3 is TGTGCCAGCAGCCCGACAGACTCTGGAAACACCATATATTTT.

This chain uses TRBV7-6 with TRBJ2-3; maybe TRBD1 (6 bases). V lost 4 bases and J 1 base, leaving 18 bases between the germline ends. CDR1 and CDR2 (germline): SGHVS, FNYEAQ. The CDR3 is 17 amino acids. The CDR3 spells CASSWIVGTSGTDTQYF. DNA of the CDR3: TGTGCCAGCAGCTGGATAGTTGGGACAAGCGGCACAGATACGCAGTATTTT.

The genes are TRBV27 and TRBJ1-1; weak D call: TRBD1 (5 bases). Germline V CDR1 and CDR2: MNHEY, SMNVEV (reference sequence). The V end was cut by 4 bases, the J end by 0 bases, with 9 bases between. CDR3 length: 14 residues. In nucleotides, the CDR3 is TGTGCCAGCAGTTCCCGACAGATGAACACTGAAGCTTTCTTT. The encoded protein is CASSSRQMNTEAFF.

J is TRBJ2-7 and V is TRBV6-2 or TRBV6-3, with a weak D call TRBD2 (6 bases). This CDR3 has 15 amino acids. Germline values: CDR1 MNHEY, CDR2 SVGEGT. V shed 2 bases and J shed 6 bases, with 17 bases lying between them. CDR3 sequence: CASSYVGLLVGEQYF. The CDR3 coding sequence is TGTGCCAGCAGTTACGTGGGACTCCTAGTCGGCGAGCAGTACTTC.

V usage is TRBV24-1 and J usage is TRBJ1-2, with TRBD1 as a possible D gene (6 bases). CDR3 length: 18 residues. V was clipped by 3 bases and J by 4 bases, with 23 bases between them. Germline V gives CDR1 KGHDR, CDR2 SFDVKD. CDR3 in amino acids: CATSDPKRSAQGLYGYTF. In DNA form, the CDR3 reads TGTGCCACCAGTGATCCAAAGAGGTCGGCACAGGGCCTCTATGGCTACACCTTC.

The table lists this clone with a count of one. V and J are TRBV18 and TRBJ2-5, with D perhaps matching TRBD2 (6 bases). The germline V gene has CDR1 KGHSH and CDR2 LQKENI. V was cut by 3 bases and J by 4 bases, with 12 bases left in between. This CDR3 spans 14 amino acids. The CDR3 coding sequence is TGTGCCAGCTCACCCCCGGGACTCCGAGAGACCCAGTACTTC. It codes for CASSPPGLRETQYF.

The J gene is TRBJ1-2, the V gene TRBV6-1, with TRBD1 matching over 8 bases. Looked up from germline, CDR1 is MNHNS and CDR2 is SASEGT. The length of the CDR3 is 21 residues. V was pared by 2 bases and J by 1 base, with 21 bases of the junction left unmatched. CDR3 sequence reads: CASSERAGGPSTGVNNYGYTF. In DNA, the CDR3 is TGTGCCAGCAGTGAAAGGGCAGGGGGCCCGTCCACGGGAGTTAATAACTATGGCTACACCTTC.

This chain connects TRBV7-9 to TRBJ1-5, with D uncertain. Trimming stripped 8 bases from V and 5 bases from J, with 13 bases between. The CDR3 has 13 amino acids. Germline CDR1 reads SEHNR; CDR2 reads FQNEAQ (reference sequence). The CDR3 spells CASSGGEYQPQHF. CDR3 coding DNA: TGTGCCAGCTCTGGCGGGGAGTATCAGCCCCAGCATTTT.

The V and J genes are TRBV4-3 and TRBJ2-7; 8 bases agree with TRBD1. Germline trimming cut 0 bases from V and 6 bases from J; bases unmatched to any gene: 4. Germline CDR1 is LGHNA and CDR2 is YSLEER. There are 14 residues in the CDR3. The CDR3 protein is CASSQEAGGSEQYF. CDR3 DNA: TGCGCCAGCAGCCAAGAGGCAGGGGGCAGCGAGCAGTACTTC.

This clone was detected only once. V gene TRBV7-7 combines with J gene TRBJ2-5; 7 bases map to TRBD1. Germline CDR1 is SSHAT and CDR2 is FNYEAQ (reference sequence). The CDR3 is 14 amino acids. V was clipped by 6 bases and J by 2 bases; unmatched bases: 6. The DNA for the CDR3 is TGTGCCAGCAGTCCCGGGACAGCTCAAGAGACCCAGTACTTC. It encodes CASSPGTAQETQYF.

The rearrangement links TRBV4-3 to TRBJ1-1, with D possibly matching TRBD1 (6 bases). This CDR3 contains 17 residues. Germline loops: CDR1 LGHNA, CDR2 YSLEER. Trimming took 0 bases from V and 3 from J, leaving 17 bases between them. The CDR3 DNA sequence: TGCGCCAGCAGCCAAGAGGAAGGCAGGGGCCGTCACACTGAAGCTTTCTTT. Its translation is CASSQEEGRGRHTEAFF.

This clone has a single count. V and J are TRBV19 and TRBJ1-2; D possibly corresponds to TRBD1 (5 bases). Germline loops: CDR1 LNHDA, CDR2 SQIVND (reference sequence). Trimming left V 7 bases short and J 8 bases short, with 17 bases between. The CDR3 is made up of 13 amino acids. CDR3 sequence: CASTRRGVKGYTF. DNA for the CDR3: TGTGCCAGTACGAGGCGGGGGGTTAAAGGCTACACCTTC. The variable domain in full, with the rest retrieved from reference TRBV19 and TRBJ1-2, is DGGITQSPKYLFRKEGQNVTLSCEQNLNHDAMYWYRQDPGQGLRLIYYSQIVNDFQKGDIAEGYSVSREKKESFPLTVTSAQKNPTAFYLCASTRRGVKGYTFGSGTRLTVV.

This chain connects TRBV7-2 to TRBJ1-4; D is perhaps TRBD1 (5 bases). Trimming shortened V by 3 bases and J by 5 bases, and 13 bases separated the two germline ends. Germline CDR1 is SGHTA and CDR2 is FQGNSA. The length of the CDR3 is 15 residues. The CDR3 nucleotides read TGTGCCAGCAGCTTTACGGGACTGCCGAATGAAAAACTGTTTTTT. Encoded protein: CASSFTGLPNEKLFF.

This chain joins TRBV7-2 and TRBJ1-5; 12 positions agree with TRBD1. V dropped 3 bases and J dropped 5; count of bases not matched to a gene: 2. Germline values: CDR1 SGHTA, CDR2 FQGNSA. The CDR3 has 15 residues. Written as DNA, the CDR3 is TGTGCCAGCAGCTTGGGGACAGGGGGCCATCAGCCCCAGCATTTT. Translated, it gives CASSLGTGGHQPQHF.

The V gene is TRBV9, the J gene TRBJ2-3, with 8 bases identical to TRBD2. This CDR3 has 17 residues. From germline, CDR1 is SGDLS and CDR2 YYNGEE. V was pared by 0 bases and J by 5 bases, with 11 bases of the junction left unmatched. The CDR3, as DNA: TGTGCCAGCAGCGTAGCTGGGTCAAGCGGGGGAAGAGATACGCAGTATTTT. Its protein product is CASSVAGSSGGRDTQYF.

V gene TRBV3-1 (or the pseudogene TRBV3-2) combines with J gene TRBJ1-4; D perhaps matches TRBD1 (5 bases). This CDR3 contains 15 residues. Germline V gives CDR1 LGHDT, CDR2 YNNKEL (reference sequence). V lost 5 bases and J lost 3, with 13 bases in between. CDR3 sequence (DNA): TGTGCCAGCAGCTCCCGGGGGGGGGCTAATGAAAAACTGTTTTTT. Its translation is CASSSRGGANEKLFF.

This clone appeared once. The chain is built from TRBV6-1 and TRBJ1-5, with 8 bases that match TRBD1. The junction had 11 bases not matched to a gene; V was cut back by 2 bases and J by 5 bases. The CDR3 runs to 17 residues. Germline assignment: CDR1 MNHNS and CDR2 SASEGT. The CDR3 nucleotides are TGTGCCAGCAGTGAACAGTTCTCCAGGGGGCCGTATCAGCCCCAGCATTTT. This sequence encodes CASSEQFSRGPYQPQHF.

The gene calls are TRBV7-9 and TRBJ1-1; possibly TRBD1 for D (5 bases). V lost 5 bases and J 0 bases, leaving 13 bases between the germline ends. From germline, CDR1 is SEHNR and CDR2 FQNEAQ (reference sequence). The CDR3 contains 15 residues. The CDR3 is CASSAGGSLNTEAFF. CDR3 DNA: TGTGCCAGCAGCGCCGGGGGGAGTCTGAACACTGAAGCTTTCTTT.

The chain links TRBV5-1 to TRBJ2-2, with a weak D call TRBD2 (5 bases). V was trimmed by 0 bases and J by 0 bases, leaving 6 bases between them. The CDR3 length is 15 residues. CDR1 is SGHRS, CDR2 YFSETQ, per germline. In DNA form, the CDR3 reads TGCGCCAGCAGCTTGGGGCGGGCGAACACCGGGGAGCTGTTTTTT. Its protein product is CASSLGRANTGELFF.

V and J are TRBV3-1 (or the pseudogene TRBV3-2) and TRBJ2-7; D not resolved. The CDR3 sequence is 11 residues long. Per germline, CDR1 LGHDT and CDR2 YNNKEL (reference sequence). Between the trimmed V and J ends, which lost 1 base and 8 bases, there was a span of 6 bases. The CDR3 DNA sequence: TGTGCCAGCAGCCAAGTTAGCCAGCAGTACTTC. Its protein is CASSQVSQQYF.

The chain combines TRBV19 with TRBJ2-1, with D perhaps TRBD2 (7 bases). Germline values: CDR1 LNHDA, CDR2 SQIVND (reference sequence). CDR3 size: 14 residues. V lost 6 bases to trimming and J lost 9 bases, with 18 bases between them. The CDR3 spells CASRSLGGAFEQFF. In DNA form, the CDR3 reads TGTGCCAGTAGATCTTTAGGGGGGGCGTTTGAGCAGTTCTTC.